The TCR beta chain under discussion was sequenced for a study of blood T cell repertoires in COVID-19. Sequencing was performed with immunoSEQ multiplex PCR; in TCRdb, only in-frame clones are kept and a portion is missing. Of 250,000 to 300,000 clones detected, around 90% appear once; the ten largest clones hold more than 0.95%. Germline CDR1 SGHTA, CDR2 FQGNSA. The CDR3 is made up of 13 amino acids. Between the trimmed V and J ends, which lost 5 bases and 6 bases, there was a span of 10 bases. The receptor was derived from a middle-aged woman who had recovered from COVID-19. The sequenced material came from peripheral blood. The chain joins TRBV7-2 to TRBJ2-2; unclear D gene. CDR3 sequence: CASSRPGSGELFF. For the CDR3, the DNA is TGTGCCAGCAGCCGGCCGGGTTCCGGGGAGCTGTTTTTT.